Listed here are 22 T cell receptor beta chains from one sample, sequenced in a study of CD8 T cells in ankylosing spondylitis. One entry per CDR3 protein, called by TCRdb with MiXCR from the 5' RACE reads. The sample contains more than 250,000 distinct CDR3 sequences, roughly 8% of which appear only once. The antigens for these receptors are not known. Study results and limitations: A TCR beta motif of about 8 highly homologous variants appeared characteristic of ankylosing spondylitis blood.

The source material was blood, either unsorted or a sorted T cell fraction (not recorded which). The source is a male donor with ankylosing spondylitis.

The chain recombines TRBV12-5 with TRBJ2-5; D assignment may be TRBD1 or TRBD2 (5 bases each). Germline V gives CDR1 LGHNT, CDR2 FRNRAP. The length of the CDR3 is 15 residues. Trimming pared 2 bases from V and 1 base from J, leaving 11 bases between. The DNA of the CDR3 is TGTGCTAGTGGTTTGCATCTGGGGGTCCAAGAGACCCAGTACTTC. It is translated as CASGLHLGVQETQYF.

This clonotype turned up a few times. V and J are TRBV5-1 and TRBJ2-1; TRBD1 might be the D (5 bases). V lost 7 bases and J 3 bases, leaving 14 bases between the germline ends. The CDR3 is 14 residues long. Germline-derived CDR1 and CDR2 are SGHRS and YFSETQ. The CDR3 sequence is CASSTTAIYNEQFF. For the CDR3, the DNA is TGCGCCAGCTCTACGACAGCGATCTACAATGAGCAGTTCTTC.

The CDR3: CASSLSTSPRSIYEQYF. CDR3 coding DNA: TGTGCCAGCAGTTTATCGACTAGCCCCCGCTCTATTTACGAGCAGTACTTC. The chain carries TRBV12-3 or TRBV12-4 and TRBJ2-7; the match to TRBD2 covers 7 bases. The CDR3 spans 17 residues. Trimming at V came to 2 bases and at J to 4 bases, leaving 14 bases not matched to a gene.

This clonotype was found a few times. V gene TRBV7-9 combines with J gene TRBJ2-5; the D is unclear. This CDR3 has 14 amino acids. Germline V lookup: CDR1 SEHNR, CDR2 FQNEAQ (reference sequence). V lost 3 bases, J lost 0 bases, and 8 bases lay in between. Here the CDR3 reads CASSFHTDQETQYF. The CDR3 DNA reads TGTGCCAGCAGCTTCCACACGGACCAAGAGACCCAGTACTTC.

This clonotype was observed a few times. V is TRBV20-1 and J is TRBJ2-5, with 7 bases aligning to TRBD2. V gave up 0 bases and J gave up 7 bases; unmatched junction bases: 11. The CDR3 spans 15 residues. The V gene's germline CDR1 is DFQATT and CDR2 SNEGSKA (reference sequence). The CDR3 sequence is CSARDSGGLLWTQYF. The CDR3 DNA sequence: TGCAGTGCTAGAGACTCCGGGGGGTTACTTTGGACCCAGTACTTC.

This clonotype has a handful of counts. The chain employs TRBV27 and TRBJ2-7; TRBD1 might be the D (6 bases). The germline gives CDR1 MNHEY, CDR2 SMNVEV (reference sequence). Trimming removed 3 bases at V and 4 bases at J, with 25 bases between. CDR3 length equals 18 residues. CDR3 in amino acids: CASSFHGPRGGGLYEQYF. The CDR3 region has the DNA TGTGCCAGCAGTTTTCACGGGCCAAGAGGGGGTGGGCTGTACGAGCAGTACTTC.

This clonotype was observed at least ten times. V is TRBV28 and J is TRBJ2-1; D is undetermined. The V end lost 7 bases, the J end lost 0 bases, and 19 bases lay between the germline ends. Germline CDR1 reads MDHEN; CDR2 reads SYDVKM. The CDR3 runs to 17 residues. The CDR3 DNA reads as TGTGCCAGCACCCACAACCGTGGCTTTCGCTCCTACAATGAGCAGTTCTTC. The encoded protein is CASTHNRGFRSYNEQFF.

This clonotype showed up many times. The junction departs from germline at one end; a sequencing error may be responsible. This chain connects TRBV20-1 to TRBJ1-1, with TRBD1 as a possible D gene (6 bases). The CDR3 is 12 residues long. Germline CDR1 reads DFQATT; CDR2 reads SNEGSKA (reference sequence). The CDR3, as DNA: TGTAGGACCGGGGGCCAGAACACTGAAGCTTTCTTT. This sequence encodes CRTGGQNTEAFF.

This clonotype was observed at least ten times. The chain joins TRBV28 to TRBJ2-3; no reliable D call. Germline V gene data show CDR1 as MDHEN and CDR2 as SYDVKM. The V gene lost 7 bases and the J gene lost 8 bases, with 25 bases spanning the gap. This CDR3 has 16 residues. In DNA, the CDR3 is TGTGCCAGCACCCTTTCTGGCAGCCCTCAGACTGGTACGCAGTATTTT. Translation gives CASTLSGSPQTGTQYF.

This clonotype was seen ten or more times. The chain recombines TRBV12-3 or TRBV12-4 with TRBJ1-5, with D possibly TRBD1 on 6 matching bases. The CDR3 is 12 residues long. V lost 5 bases to trimming and J lost 9 bases, with 11 bases between them. The CDR3, as DNA: TGTGCCAGCAGTGGGGGGCTTATGCCCCAGCATTTT. This translates into CASSGGLMPQHF.

J is TRBJ2-3 and V is TRBV5-1, with TRBD2 matching 9 bases. CDR3 length equals 15 residues. The trim removed 4 bases at V and 1 base at J, leaving 4 bases unmatched. CDR1 is SGHRS and CDR2 is YFSETQ in the germline V gene. CDR3 DNA: TGCGCCAGCAGCAACGTAGCGGGAGGCACAGATACGCAGTATTTT. The encoded protein is CASSNVAGGTDTQYF.

This clonotype was recorded many times. The chain has TRBV12-3 or TRBV12-4 and TRBJ2-1; D is unresolved. V lost 6 bases and J lost 6, with 15 bases in between. The CDR3 spans 14 residues. This CDR3 is CASRNTFGFNEQFF. CDR3 in DNA: TGTGCCAGCAGAAACACTTTTGGTTTCAATGAGCAGTTCTTC.

This clonotype was observed a handful of times. The chain couples TRBV19 to TRBJ1-4; 8 nucleotides agree with TRBD1. Germline values: CDR1 LNHDA, CDR2 SQIVND (reference sequence). V gave up 5 bases and J gave up 10 bases; unmatched junction bases: 6. The CDR3 spans 13 residues. DNA for the CDR3: TGTGCCAGTAGTCAGGGGGCATCGGTAAAACTGTTTTTT. Protein sequence: CASSQGASVKLFF.

This sequence joins TRBV27 and TRBJ2-2, with D tentatively TRBD2 (6 bases). This CDR3 is 16 amino acids long. Germline V lookup: CDR1 MNHEY, CDR2 SMNVEV (reference sequence). Trimming pared 0 bases from V and 7 bases from J, leaving 15 bases between. In DNA form, the CDR3 reads TGTGCCAGCAGTTTATCCTCCGGGAGTGTCGGCGGGGAGCTGTTTTTT. It is translated as CASSLSSGSVGGELFF.

This clonotype was found many times. The chain is built from TRBV24-1 and TRBJ2-1; D is undetermined. The V and J ends lost 3 bases and 12 bases respectively, with 14 bases between them. Germline V gene lookup returns CDR1 KGHDR and CDR2 SFDVKD. The CDR3 consists of 13 residues. The CDR3 region has the DNA TGTGCCACCAGTGATGGACCCTCAGAATCGCAGTTCTTC. This codes for CATSDGPSESQFF.

This chain joins TRBV5-1 and TRBJ2-1, with D tentatively TRBD1 or TRBD2 (5 bases each). V was pared by 4 bases and J by 1 base, with 24 bases between. Germline V gene lookup returns CDR1 SGHRS and CDR2 YFSETQ. The CDR3 loop spans 19 amino acids. DNA of the CDR3: TGCGCCAGCAGCGCGGACCTGCTACACTTTGGGGGTTCCTACAATGAGCAGTTCTTC. Translation gives CASSADLLHFGGSYNEQFF.

This clonotype was recorded many times. In DNA form, the CDR3 reads TGTGCCAGCAGCCAAGCCCAGGGCCCTGAAGCTTTCTTT. Translated: CASSQAQGPEAFF. The chain recombines TRBV3-1 with TRBJ1-1, with D tentatively TRBD1 (5 bases). There are 13 residues in the CDR3. The germline CDR1 and CDR2 sequences are LGHDT and YNNKEL (reference sequence). V lost 1 base and J 6 bases, leaving 9 bases between the germline ends.

The rearrangement uses TRBV3-1 and TRBJ2-3; 9 nucleotides agree with TRBD2. Trimming took 1 base from V and 6 from J; bases not matched to a gene: 17. The CDR3 is made up of 19 amino acids. Germline V CDR1 and CDR2: LGHDT, YNNKEL (reference sequence). In DNA, the CDR3 is TGTGCCAGCAGCCAAGGAGGGGCAGGATCCGGGACTAGCAATGATACGCAGTATTTT. It yields the protein CASSQGGAGSGTSNDTQYF.

The chain links TRBV3-1 to TRBJ2-1, with 8 bases fitting TRBD2. Losses at the gene ends were 1 base for V and 2 bases for J; bases not matched to a gene: 7. CDR3 size: 17 residues. Germline CDR1 is LGHDT and CDR2 is YNNKEL (reference sequence). CDR3 amino acids: CASSQGSGGRTYNEQFF. As DNA, the CDR3 is TGTGCCAGCAGCCAAGGGAGCGGCGGGAGGACCTACAATGAGCAGTTCTTC.

This clonotype was counted ten times or more. V and J are TRBV12-3 or TRBV12-4 and TRBJ1-1; D is unclear. The CDR3 sequence is 12 residues long. The germline V and J ends were trimmed by 3 bases and 7 bases, with 9 bases remaining between them. CDR3 in amino acids: CASSFPRLEAFF. For the CDR3, the DNA is TGTGCCAGCAGTTTCCCACGGCTTGAAGCTTTCTTT.

This clonotype appeared many times. The gene calls are TRBV5-1 and TRBJ1-3; possible D gene TRBD1, 5 bases. The CDR3 extends over 15 amino acids. Deletions cut 5 bases from V and 2 bases from J, with 14 bases between. CDR1 SGHRS and CDR2 YFSETQ come from the germline V gene. The CDR3 DNA sequence: TGCGCCAGCAGGGGAGGAGGACAAGCTGGAAACACCATATATTTT. Encoded protein: CASRGGGQAGNTIYF.

The rearrangement links TRBV14 to TRBJ2-5; possibly TRBD1 for D (5 bases). The CDR3 has 17 residues. The V gene lost 0 bases and the J gene lost 5 bases, with 19 bases spanning the gap. Germline CDR1 reads SGHDN; CDR2 reads FVKESK. The CDR3 here is CASSQDPTAGNLETQYF. The CDR3 DNA reads TGTGCCAGCAGCCAAGATCCCACGGCAGGGAACCTCGAGACCCAGTACTTC.